This T cell receptor beta chain comes out of a study of cytomegalovirus exposure and HLA in healthy donors. Study conclusions and caveats: With later analysis, a missense DCLRE1C variant became linked to TCR beta V- and J-gene trimming. The study recorded more than 150 TCR beta chains that were cytomegalovirus-associated.

Primers included in the PCR were 60 Vbeta and 13 Jbeta primers. This table comes from immunoSEQ multiplex PCR, and its TCRdb copy is limited to in-frame clones, with some not included. The sample carries 80,000 to 130,000 clones, approximately 82% recorded once. Germline-derived CDR1 and CDR2 are SEHNR and FQNEAQ (reference sequence). The CDR3 spans 16 residues. Unmatched junction bases numbered 10, after V lost 3 bases and J lost 5 bases. As for this clone: Its antigen is still unknown.

The chain couples TRBV7-9 to TRBJ2-5, with 9 nucleotides matching TRBD1. The source is a woman between 18 and 30 years old in good health and CMV-seronegative. Sequences were obtained from PBMCs. CDR3 protein: CASSLTNRGLRETQYF. DNA for the CDR3: TGTGCCAGCAGCTTGACAAACAGGGGGCTGAGGGAGACCCAGTACTTC. Combining the CDR3 with reference TRBV7-9 and TRBJ2-5 gives the whole variable domain DTGVSQNPRHKITKRGQNVTFRCDPISEHNRLYWYRQTLGQGPEFLTYFQNEAQLEKSRLLSDRFSAERPKGSFSTLEIQRTEQGDSAMYLCASSLTNRGLRETQYFGPGTRLLVL.